Presented here are 15 T cell receptor beta chains from one specimen sequenced in a study of cytomegalovirus exposure and HLA in healthy donors. PCR employed 60 Vbeta and 13 Jbeta primers. Clones were read by immunoSEQ multiplex PCR, and TCRdb kept only the in-frame ones, dropping some. The sample includes 75,000 to 100,000 clones, around 8% seen only once; the top ten take roughly 2.1%. Sequences were obtained from PBMCs. Source of these receptors: a man aged 45 to 65 in good health and CMV-seronegative.

V gene TRBV5-4 combines with J gene TRBJ2-5; TRBD1 matches at 11 bases. TRBJ2-7 matches the DNA end more closely, so the J call is doubtful. CDR1 and CDR2 from the germline V gene are SGHNT and YYREEE (reference sequence). This CDR3 is 16 amino acids long. The CDR3 loop reads CASSLIGQGASYEQYF. The CDR3 DNA reads TGTGCCAGCAGCCTTATAGGACAGGGGGCGTCCTACGAGCAGTACTTC.

CDR3 coding DNA: TGTGCCAGCAGCTCCCGGGACAGAGATCCCTACGAGCAGTACTTC. Protein sequence: CASSSRDRDPYEQYF. V usage is TRBV7-9 and J usage is TRBJ2-7; 7 positions agree with TRBD1. Germline CDR1 SEHNR, CDR2 FQNEAQ (reference sequence). The CDR3 length is 15 residues. V lost 4 bases and J lost 2; bases outside the gene matches: 8.

This clone was counted only a few times. The gene calls are TRBV30 and TRBJ1-4; D unclear. There are 17 residues in the CDR3. V lost 0 bases and J 7 bases, leaving 21 bases between the germline ends. Looked up from germline, CDR1 is GTSNPN and CDR2 is SVGIG (reference sequence). The CDR3 nucleotides are TGTGCCTGGAGTGTACTACTTAGTGGTATAGGAGGTGAAAAACTGTTTTTT. Protein: CAWSVLLSGIGGEKLFF. The complete variable domain, with remaining parts taken from reference TRBV30 and TRBJ1-4, reads SQTIHQWPATLVQPVGSPLSLECTVEGTSNPNLYWYRQAAGRGLQLLFYSVGIGQISSEVPQNLSASRPQDRQFILSSKKLLLSDSGFYLCAWSVLLSGIGGEKLFFGSGTQLSVL.

This clone has only a few counts. This sequence joins TRBV4-1 and TRBJ1-3, with TRBD1 as a possible D gene (6 bases). The CDR3 is 17 residues long. The germline CDR1 and CDR2 sequences are MGHRA and YSYEKL. Trimming removed 0 bases from V and 0 bases from J, with 12 bases in between. The CDR3 loop is CASSQDTRDNSGNTIYF. The CDR3 DNA reads TGCGCCAGCAGCCAAGATACTCGGGACAACTCTGGAAACACCATATATTTT.

This clone was seen only a few times. The chain employs TRBV5-1 and TRBJ2-5; D might be TRBD2 (6 bases). Germline CDR1 is SGHRS and CDR2 is YFSETQ. V shed 0 bases and J shed 4 bases, with 16 bases lying between them. CDR3 length equals 16 residues. The chain's CDR3 is CASSLASLSGPETQYF. CDR3 sequence (DNA): TGCGCCAGCAGCTTGGCCTCTCTTAGCGGCCCAGAGACCCAGTACTTC.

This clone came up a few times. This chain uses TRBV29-1 with TRBJ2-2; 9 nucleotides line up with TRBD1. Germline values: CDR1 SQVTM, CDR2 ANQGSEA. This CDR3 region has 15 residues. J lost 4 bases, V lost 6 bases, and 9 bases had no gene match. CDR3 DNA: TGCAGCGTCGTTACAAGGGACAGGGCCACCGGGGAGCTGTTTTTT. It yields the protein CSVVTRDRATGELFF.

The CDR3 sequence is CASSLGGYQAFF. CDR3 in DNA: TGCGCCAGCAGCCTCGGGGGGTATCAAGCTTTCTTT. This sequence joins TRBV5-1 and TRBJ1-1; possibly TRBD1 for D (5 bases). V shed 4 bases and J shed 9 bases, with 13 bases lying between them. Germline CDR1 is SGHRS and CDR2 is YFSETQ. This CDR3 has 12 amino acids.

This clone was recorded a few times. The chain joins TRBV6-5 to TRBJ1-1; D is possibly TRBD1 (5 bases). The CDR3 has 14 amino acids. V lost 2 bases and J lost 1, with 8 bases in between. Germline CDR1 and CDR2: MNHEY and SVGAGI. The CDR3: CASSYKGQNTEAFF. The CDR3 DNA reads as TGTGCCAGCAGTTACAAAGGACAGAACACTGAAGCTTTCTTT.

This clone was observed a handful of times. This chain links TRBV28 with TRBJ1-5, with a weak D call TRBD1 (6 bases). The length of the CDR3 is 14 residues. Germline values: CDR1 MDHEN, CDR2 SYDVKM. V shed 5 bases and J shed 6 bases, with 14 bases lying between them. The CDR3 bases are TGTGCCAGCAGTCCCGACAGGTCAGGTCAGCCCCAGCATTTT. Translated, it gives CASSPDRSGQPQHF. The full variable domain, with the rest looked up from reference TRBV28 and TRBJ1-5, is DVKVTQSSRYLVKRTGEKVFLECVQDMDHENMFWYRQDPGLGLRLIYFSYDVKMKEKGDIPEGYSVSREKKERFSLILESASTNQTSMYLCASSPDRSGQPQHFGDGTRLSIL.

In this sample, this clone turned up a few times. The J gene is TRBJ2-7, the V gene TRBV11-2, with 7 bases aligning to TRBD2. CDR1 and CDR2 from the germline V gene are SGHAT and FQNNGV. Losses at the gene ends were 2 bases for V and 2 bases for J; bases not matched to a gene: 6. CDR3 size: 15 residues. The CDR3 here is CASSLSGGVTYEQYF. The CDR3, as DNA: TGTGCCAGCAGCTTAAGTGGGGGGGTGACCTACGAGCAGTACTTC.

This clone was picked up a small number of times. V usage is TRBV6-1 and J usage is TRBJ2-7, with D perhaps TRBD2 (6 bases). CDR3 length equals 14 residues. V was clipped by 1 base and J by 6 bases, with 13 bases between them. From germline, CDR1 is MNHNS and CDR2 SASEGT. The CDR3 is CASSEGGGRVEQYF. CDR3 bases: TGTGCCAGCAGTGAAGGGGGAGGCAGGGTCGAGCAGTACTTC.

This chain's CDR3 is CASSLRDREYNEQFF. CDR3 coding DNA: TGTGCCAGCAGCTTAAGGGACAGGGAATATAATGAGCAGTTCTTC. The chain combines TRBV7-3 with TRBJ2-1; 9 nucleotides line up with TRBD1. Trimming at V came to 1 base and at J to 7 bases, leaving 5 bases not matched to a gene. Germline assignment: CDR1 SGHTA and CDR2 FQGTGA. The CDR3 is 15 amino acids.

This clone was seen a handful of times. This sequence joins TRBV30 and TRBJ2-7; no clear D. V was cut by 3 bases and J by 8 bases, with 11 bases left in between. Germline V gives CDR1 GTSNPN, CDR2 SVGIG (reference sequence). The CDR3 runs to 11 residues. CDR3 DNA sequence: TGTGCCTGGAGCGCTGGTGGGCAGCAGTACTTC. Translating it yields CAWSAGGQQYF.

The chain couples TRBV7-2 to TRBJ2-1; TRBD2 matches 11 bases. Germline V lookup: CDR1 SGHTA, CDR2 FQGNSA. J was trimmed by 5 bases and V by 4 bases; bases with no gene match: 7. The CDR3 extends over 16 amino acids. The CDR3 reads CASSSLAGGRNNEQFF. CDR3 in DNA: TGTGCCAGCAGCTCTCTAGCGGGAGGACGAAACAATGAGCAGTTCTTC.

This clone has just a few counts. The V gene is TRBV15, the J gene TRBJ2-2; the D gene is possibly TRBD2 (5 bases). Germline V gives CDR1 LNHNV, CDR2 YYDKDF (reference sequence). V was cut by 5 bases and J by 3 bases, with 10 bases left in between. The CDR3 sequence is 14 residues long. CDR3 amino acids: CATSERADTGELFF. The CDR3 DNA is TGTGCCACCAGCGAACGAGCGGACACCGGGGAGCTGTTTTTT.